Listed below are T cell receptor beta chains from one sample, sequenced in a study of shared clonotypes between healthy human individuals. Assay: immunoSEQ multiplex PCR; the TCRdb copy retains only in-frame clones and omits some. The table includes millions of clones, approximately 94% detected once. The specimen sequenced was naive CD4+ T cells sorted from blood. These receptors came from a man younger than 35 in good health. The CDR3 runs from the conserved cysteine through the conserved F or W. D genes are given only for firm matches. Clone size appears in some rows only: once, few, many, or a class for an expanded clone.

d_call | j_call | v_call | clone_size | cdr3_aa | cdr3_nt
. | TRBJ1-5 | TRBV10-3 | . | CAISERTENQPQHF | TGTGCCATCAGTGAGCGGACAGAGAATCAGCCCCAGCATTTT
TRBD2 | TRBJ2-3 | TRBV5-4 | . | CASTQSAGASTDTQYF | TGTGCCAGCACGCAATCAGCGGGGGCTAGCACAGATACGCAGTATTTT
. | TRBJ1-1 | TRBV25-1 | . | CASIPIQGTEAFF | TGTGCCAGCATCCCTATACAGGGCACTGAAGCTTTCTTT
. | TRBJ1-5 | TRBV7-8 | few | CASSLLQGSQPQHF | TGTGCCAGCTCCCTCCTCCAGGGGAGTCAGCCCCAGCATTTT
TRBD2 | TRBJ2-3 | TRBV5-1 | . | CASSLEIAGGTDTQYF | TGCGCCAGCAGCTTGGAAATAGCGGGGGGAACAGATACGCAGTATTTT
TRBD1 | TRBJ1-2 | TRBV15 | . | CATSDRVNYGYTF | TGTGCCACCAGCGACAGGGTTAACTATGGCTACACCTTC
. | TRBJ2-3 | TRBV7-8 | . | CASSLVGDTQYF | TGTGCCAGCAGCTTAGTAGGGGATACGCAGTATTTT
. | TRBJ1-5 | TRBV6-1 | . | CASSEGGNQPQHF | TGTGCCAGCAGTGAAGGTGGCAATCAGCCCCAGCATTTT
. | TRBJ2-3 | TRBV7-2 | . | CASRARASTDTQYF | TGTGCCAGCAGGGCGCGTGCTAGCACAGATACGCAGTATTTT
TRBD2 | TRBJ2-3 | TRBV2 | . | CASSGLAVDTQYF | TGTGCCAGCTCGGGGCTAGCGGTAGATACGCAGTATTTT
. | TRBJ2-1 | TRBV30 | . | CAWSARRKQGYEQFF | TGTGCCTGGAGTGCCCGACGGAAACAGGGTTATGAGCAGTTCTTC
. | TRBJ1-6 | TRBV6-4 | . | CASRDRDYSPLHF | TGTGCCAGCAGGGACAGAGACTATTCACCCCTCCACTTT
. | TRBJ2-7 | TRBV9 | . | CASSEGGETYEQYF | TGTGCCAGCAGCGAAGGGGGGGAGACCTACGAGCAGTACTTC
. | TRBJ2-7 | TRBV18 | once | CASSSDSRSYEQYF | TGTGCCAGCTCGTCGGACAGCAGGTCCTACGAGCAGTACTTC
. | TRBJ1-2 | TRBV7-9 | . | CASSLVPSGGYTF | TGTGCCAGCAGCCTTGTCCCCTCTGGTGGCTACACCTTC
TRBD1 | TRBJ2-7 | TRBV11-2 | . | CASSSPDRGSYEQYF | TGTGCCAGCAGCTCCCCCGACAGGGGCTCCTACGAGCAGTACTTC
. | TRBJ1-2 | TRBV10-3 | . | CAIMGLGNGYTF | TGTGCCATAATGGGCCTGGGAAATGGCTACACCTTC
. | TRBJ1-5 | TRBV7-6 | few | CASSLDERGAQHF | TGTGCCAGCAGCTTAGACGAGAGGGGGGCCCAGCATTTT
TRBD1 | TRBJ1-5 | TRBV6-5 | . | CASRRDRKSNQPQHF | TGTGCCAGCAGGCGGGACAGAAAGAGCAATCAGCCCCAGCATTTT
. | TRBJ2-7 | TRBV29-1 | . | CSVVPFSGSWVDEQYF | TGCAGCGTTGTTCCTTTTAGTGGGAGTTGGGTCGACGAGCAGTACTTC
TRBD2 | TRBJ2-7 | TRBV30 | . | CAWSGRTHSYEQYF | TGTGCCTGGAGCGGGAGGACCCACTCCTACGAGCAGTACTTC